These T cell receptor beta chains were read from a single sample in a study of blood T cell repertoires in COVID-19. The table came from immunoSEQ multiplex PCR; TCRdb's copy has only in-frame clones and leaves some out. The sample lists over 130,000 clones; about 85% were seen once. The sample taken for sequencing was peripheral blood. The receptors come from a human donor with COVID-19, enrolled during active disease. The donor label of this sample is uncertain. The CDR3 runs from the conserved cysteine through the conserved F or W. The D gene is left open where the match is weak. Size is omitted from some rows. Given values are once, few, many or a class for expanded clones.

. | TRBJ1-2 | TRBV9 | . | CASSVGVAGDYGYTF | TGTGCCAGCAGCGTAGGGGTGGCAGGGGACTATGGCTACACCTTC
once | TRBJ2-1 | TRBV6-6 | TRBD2 | CASSRQGLAGIYNEQFF | TGTGCCAGCAGCCGACAGGGACTAGCGGGGATTTACAATGAGCAGTTCTTC
once | TRBJ1-5 | TRBV2 | . | CASSLQGVSNQPQHF | TGTGCCAGCAGTTTACAGGGTGTGAGCAATCAGCCCCAGCATTTT
. | TRBJ1-6 | TRBV25-1 | TRBD1 | CASSEPDRAYNSPLHF | TGTGCCAGCAGTGAACCAGACAGGGCCTATAATTCACCCCTCCACTTT
once | TRBJ1-6 | TRBV4-1 | TRBD1 | CASSRGQERSQLLYNSPLHF | TGCGCCAGCAGCCGAGGACAGGAACGATCTCAGCTCCTATATAATTCACCCCTCCACTTT
. | TRBJ2-7 | TRBV27 | . | CASSLGRQAYEQYF | TGTGCCAGCAGTTTAGGCCGACAGGCCTACGAGCAGTACTTC
. | TRBJ1-2 | TRBV14 | TRBD1 | CASSQGRGPYGYTF | TGTGCCAGCAGCCAAGGCAGGGGGCCCTATGGCTACACCTTC
. | TRBJ2-7 | TRBV12-2 | . | CASRSLGDRGLSSSYEQYF | TGTGCAAGTCGCTCCCTGGGGGACAGGGGTCTGTCGAGTTCCTACGAGCAGTACTTC
. | TRBJ2-7 | TRBV7-2 | TRBD2 | CASSLWTSGDYEQYF | TGTGCCAGCAGCCTCTGGACTAGCGGGGACTACGAGCAGTACTTC
. | TRBJ2-7 | TRBV5-8 | TRBD2 | CASSPGTSGISGEQYF | TGTGCCAGCAGCCCTGGGACTAGCGGGATCTCTGGGGAGCAGTACTTC
. | TRBJ2-1 | TRBV10-3 | TRBD2 | CAISESGSGNEQFF | TGTGCCATCAGTGAAAGCGGGAGTGGCAATGAGCAGTTCTTC
. | TRBJ2-1 | TRBV5-4 | . | CASMKRTESYNEQFF | TGTGCCAGCATGAAACGGACTGAGTCCTACAATGAGCAGTTCTTC
once | TRBJ2-5 | TRBV2 | . | CASTWDSWTQYF | TGTGCCAGCACCTGGGACTCTTGGACCCAGTACTTC
few | TRBJ1-5 | TRBV5-1 | . | CASSLDTGFDQPQHF | TGCGCCAGCAGCTTGGATACAGGGTTTGATCAGCCCCAGCATTTT
. | TRBJ1-1 | TRBV12-3/TRBV12-4 | . | CASSAHEGLTAFF | TGTGCCAGCAGTGCCCACGAGGGACTTACAGCTTTCTTT
. | TRBJ2-5 | TRBV5-1 | . | CASSLLLEETQYF | TGCGCCAGCAGCTTGCTATTAGAGGAGACCCAGTACTTC
. | TRBJ2-1 | TRBV24-1 | TRBD1 | CATSWTGANNEQFF | TGTGCCACCAGCTGGACAGGGGCCAACAATGAGCAGTTCTTC
. | TRBJ1-2 | TRBV3-1/TRBV3-2 | TRBD1 | CASSHVQGYGYTF | TGTGCCAGCAGCCATGTACAGGGGTATGGCTACACCTTC
. | TRBJ2-1 | TRBV4-1 | TRBD2 | CASSPGLAGDASNEQFF | TGCGCCAGCAGCCCTGGACTAGCGGGAGATGCTTCCAATGAGCAGTTCTTC
. | TRBJ2-7 | TRBV27 | TRBD1 | CASRRIGTAKSYEQYF | TGTGCCAGCAGGCGAATTGGGACAGCGAAGTCCTACGAGCAGTACTTC
once | TRBJ1-5 | TRBV6-5 | . | CASSLTGRQPQHF | TGTGCCAGCAGTTTAACAGGGCGTCAGCCCCAGCATTTT
. | TRBJ2-5 | TRBV5-6 | TRBD2 | CASSLVGASGDQETQYF | TGTGCCAGCAGCTTGGTCGGGGCTAGCGGGGATCAAGAGACCCAGTACTTC
. | TRBJ1-3 | TRBV3-1/TRBV3-2 | . | CASSQSGGGRNTIYF | TGTGCCAGCAGCCAGAGCGGCGGGGGTAGAAACACCATATATTTT
. | TRBJ2-3 | TRBV5-1 | TRBD2 | CASSFRRGGRNTQYF | TGCGCCAGCAGCTTTCGACGGGGGGGCAGGAATACGCAGTATTTT
. | TRBJ1-4 | TRBV7-9 | . | CASSFQGPGEKLFF | TGTGCCAGCAGCTTTCAGGGGCCGGGGGAAAAACTGTTTTTT
. | TRBJ2-5 | TRBV19 | TRBD1 | CASSPHTGTGGAKTQYF | TGTGCCAGTAGTCCTCACACCGGGACAGGGGGCGCGAAGACCCAGTACTTC
. | TRBJ1-1 | TRBV5-1 | . | CASSLPGRTEAFF | TGCGCCAGCAGCCTTCCAGGGAGGACTGAAGCTTTCTTT
. | TRBJ2-3 | TRBV6-1 | TRBD2 | CASSDQPGLAGRGDTQYF | TGTGCCAGCAGTGACCAACCGGGACTAGCGGGCCGAGGGGATACGCAGTATTTT
. | TRBJ1-1 | TRBV7-9 | TRBD1 | CASSLYSGTGGGEAFF | TGTGCCAGCAGCTTATATTCCGGGACAGGGGGCGGTGAAGCTTTCTTT
once | TRBJ2-5 | TRBV9 | . | CASSFSPGQGETQYF | TGTGCCAGCAGCTTCTCTCCGGGGCAGGGGGAGACCCAGTACTTC
. | TRBJ2-3 | TRBV12-3/TRBV12-4 | . | CASSPDENTQYF | TGTGCCAGCAGTCCCGATGAGAATACGCAGTATTTT
. | TRBJ2-1 | TRBV6-5 | TRBD1 | CASSYDRGLENEQFF | TGTGCCAGCAGTTACGACAGGGGGCTGGAGAATGAGCAGTTCTTC
. | TRBJ1-2 | TRBV6-1 | . | CASSEFLTSAANYGYTF | TGTGCCAGCAGTGAATTTCTGACATCGGCAGCTAACTATGGCTACACCTTC
. | TRBJ2-2 | TRBV7-9 | TRBD1 | CASSSLGQGGTGELFF | TGTGCCAGCAGCTCCCTGGGACAGGGTGGCACCGGGGAGCTGTTTTTT
. | TRBJ1-1 | TRBV20-1 | . | CSASNSFEAFF | TGCAGTGCTAGCAACAGTTTTGAAGCTTTCTTT
. | TRBJ1-2 | TRBV18 | . | CASSPDRNGYTF | TGTGCCAGCTCACCGGACAGAAATGGCTACACCTTC
few | TRBJ1-5 | TRBV6-5 | TRBD1 | CASSRQGDQPQHF | TGTGCCAGCAGCCGACAGGGGGATCAGCCCCAGCATTTT
. | TRBJ2-2 | TRBV3-1/TRBV3-2 | TRBD1 | CASSLGQGWAGELFF | TGTGCCAGCAGCCTCGGACAGGGGTGGGCCGGGGAGCTGTTTTTT
. | TRBJ2-2 | TRBV7-3 | . | CASSFSGAAGELFF | TGTGCCAGCAGCTTCTCAGGGGCGGCCGGGGAGCTGTTTTTT
. | TRBJ2-3 | TRBV19 | TRBD2 | CASSIGGGYTDTQYF | TGTGCCAGTAGTATCGGCGGGGGGTATACAGATACGCAGTATTTT
. | TRBJ2-7 | TRBV12-3/TRBV12-4 | . | CASSSRTTYEQYF | TGTGCCAGCAGTTCCCGGACTACCTACGAGCAGTACTTC